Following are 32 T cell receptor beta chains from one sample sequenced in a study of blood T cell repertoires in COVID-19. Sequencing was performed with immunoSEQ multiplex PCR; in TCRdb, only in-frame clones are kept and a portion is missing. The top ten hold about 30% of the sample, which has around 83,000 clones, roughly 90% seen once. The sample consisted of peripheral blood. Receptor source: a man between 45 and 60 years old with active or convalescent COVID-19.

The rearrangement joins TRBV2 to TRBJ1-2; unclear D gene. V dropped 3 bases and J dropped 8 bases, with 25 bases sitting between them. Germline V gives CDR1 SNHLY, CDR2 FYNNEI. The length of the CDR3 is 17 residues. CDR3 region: CASSEGVLRHDQKGYTF. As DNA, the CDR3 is TGTGCCAGCAGTGAGGGCGTTCTGCGACACGACCAGAAAGGCTACACCTTC.

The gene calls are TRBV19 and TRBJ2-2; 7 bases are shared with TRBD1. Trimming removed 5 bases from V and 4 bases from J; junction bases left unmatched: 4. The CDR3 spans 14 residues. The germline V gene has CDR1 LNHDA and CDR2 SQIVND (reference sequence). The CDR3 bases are TGTGCCAGTAGTCGACAGGGCAGCACCGGGGAGCTGTTTTTT. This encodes CASSRQGSTGELFF. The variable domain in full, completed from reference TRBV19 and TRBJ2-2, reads DGGITQSPKYLFRKEGQNVTLSCEQNLNHDAMYWYRQDPGQGLRLIYYSQIVNDFQKGDIAEGYSVSREKKESFPLTVTSAQKNPTAFYLCASSRQGSTGELFFGEGSRLTVL.

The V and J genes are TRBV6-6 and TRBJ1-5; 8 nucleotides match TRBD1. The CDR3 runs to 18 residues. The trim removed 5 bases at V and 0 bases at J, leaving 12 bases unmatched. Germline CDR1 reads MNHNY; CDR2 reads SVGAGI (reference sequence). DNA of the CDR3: TGTGCCAGCAGTCCAGAGTTTCCAGGGGGCTATAGCAATCAGCCCCAGCATTTT. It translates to CASSPEFPGGYSNQPQHF.

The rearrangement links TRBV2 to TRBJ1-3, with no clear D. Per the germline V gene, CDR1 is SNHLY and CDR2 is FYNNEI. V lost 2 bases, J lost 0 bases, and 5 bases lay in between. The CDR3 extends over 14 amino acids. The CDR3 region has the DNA TGTGCCAGCAGTGAACAAATCTCTGGAAACACCATATATTTT. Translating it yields CASSEQISGNTIYF.

DNA for the CDR3: TGTGCCAGCTCACAAGGCCGGGACAGGGTCGCGTACGAGCAGTACTTC. Encoded protein: CASSQGRDRVAYEQYF. The rearrangement links TRBV18 to TRBJ2-7, with TRBD1 matching 9 bases. Germline V gene sequence: CDR1 KGHSH, CDR2 LQKENI. The V gene end was trimmed by 4 bases and the J gene end by 4 bases; junction bases not matched to a gene: 11. The CDR3 runs 16 residues. Drawing the rest from reference TRBV18 and TRBJ2-7, the complete variable domain is NAGVMQNPRHLVRRRGQEARLRCSPMKGHSHVYWYRQLPEEGLKFMVYLQKENIIDESGMPKERFSAEFPKEGPSILRIQQVVRGDSAAYFCASSQGRDRVAYEQYFGPGTRLTVT.

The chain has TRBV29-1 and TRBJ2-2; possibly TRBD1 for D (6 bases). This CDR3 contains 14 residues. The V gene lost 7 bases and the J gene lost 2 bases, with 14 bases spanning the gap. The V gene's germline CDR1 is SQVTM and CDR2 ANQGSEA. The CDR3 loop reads CSASGTPNTGELFF. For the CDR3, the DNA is TGCAGCGCTTCCGGGACACCCAACACCGGGGAGCTGTTTTTT.

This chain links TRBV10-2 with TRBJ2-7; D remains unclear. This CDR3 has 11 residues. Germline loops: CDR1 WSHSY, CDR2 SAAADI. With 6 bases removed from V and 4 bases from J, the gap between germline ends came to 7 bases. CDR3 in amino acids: CASSRTYEQYF. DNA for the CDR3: TGCGCCAGCAGCCGCACTTACGAGCAGTACTTC.

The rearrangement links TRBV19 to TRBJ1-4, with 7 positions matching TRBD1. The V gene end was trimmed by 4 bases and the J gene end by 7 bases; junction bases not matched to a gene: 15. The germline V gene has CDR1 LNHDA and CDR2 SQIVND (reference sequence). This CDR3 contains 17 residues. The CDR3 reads CASSRIALRDSPEKLFF. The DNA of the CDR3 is TGTGCCAGTAGTAGGATTGCGCTCCGGGACAGCCCTGAAAAACTGTTTTTT.

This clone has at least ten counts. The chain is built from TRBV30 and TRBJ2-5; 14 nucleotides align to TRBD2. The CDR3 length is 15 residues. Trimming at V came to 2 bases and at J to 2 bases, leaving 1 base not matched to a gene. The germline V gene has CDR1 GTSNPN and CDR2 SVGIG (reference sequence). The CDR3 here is CAWSRLAGGQETQYF. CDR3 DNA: TGTGCCTGGAGTCGACTAGCGGGGGGGCAAGAGACCCAGTACTTC.

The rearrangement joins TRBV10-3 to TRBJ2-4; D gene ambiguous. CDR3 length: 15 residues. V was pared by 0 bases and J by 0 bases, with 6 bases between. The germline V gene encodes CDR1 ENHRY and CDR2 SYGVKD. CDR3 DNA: TGTGCCATCAGTGAGTCTTTAGTAGCCAAAAACATTCAGTACTTC. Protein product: CAISESLVAKNIQYF.

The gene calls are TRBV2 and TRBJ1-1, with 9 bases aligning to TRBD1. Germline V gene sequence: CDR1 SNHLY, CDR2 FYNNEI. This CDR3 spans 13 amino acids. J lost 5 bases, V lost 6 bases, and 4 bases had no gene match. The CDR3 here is CASRTGGFTEAFF. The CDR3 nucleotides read TGTGCCAGCAGGACAGGGGGGTTTACTGAAGCTTTCTTT.

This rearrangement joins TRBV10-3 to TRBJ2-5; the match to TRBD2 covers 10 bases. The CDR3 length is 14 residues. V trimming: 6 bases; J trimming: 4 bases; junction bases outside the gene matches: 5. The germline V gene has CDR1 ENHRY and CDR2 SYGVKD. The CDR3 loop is CAISPSGGPETQYF. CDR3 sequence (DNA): TGTGCCATCAGCCCTAGCGGGGGCCCAGAGACCCAGTACTTC.

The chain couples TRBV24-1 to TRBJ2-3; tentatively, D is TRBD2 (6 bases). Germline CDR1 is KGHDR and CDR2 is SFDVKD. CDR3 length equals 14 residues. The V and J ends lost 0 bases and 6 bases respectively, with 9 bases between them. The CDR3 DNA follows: TGTGCCACCAGTGATTTGTACGGGGGTGATACGCAGTATTTT. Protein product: CATSDLYGGDTQYF.

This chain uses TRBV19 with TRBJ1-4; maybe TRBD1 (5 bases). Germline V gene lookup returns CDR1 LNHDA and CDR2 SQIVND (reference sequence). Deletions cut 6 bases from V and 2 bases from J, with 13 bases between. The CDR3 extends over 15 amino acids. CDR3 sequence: CASRPLRATNEKLFF. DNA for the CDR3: TGTGCCAGTAGGCCCCTCAGGGCCACTAATGAAAAACTGTTTTTT.

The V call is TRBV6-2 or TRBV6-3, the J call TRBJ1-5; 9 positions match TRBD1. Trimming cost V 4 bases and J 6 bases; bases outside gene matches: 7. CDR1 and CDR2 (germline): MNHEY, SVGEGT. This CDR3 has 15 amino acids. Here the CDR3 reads CASSSGTGTRQPQHF. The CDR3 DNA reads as TGTGCCAGCAGTTCCGGGACAGGGACTCGTCAGCCCCAGCATTTT.

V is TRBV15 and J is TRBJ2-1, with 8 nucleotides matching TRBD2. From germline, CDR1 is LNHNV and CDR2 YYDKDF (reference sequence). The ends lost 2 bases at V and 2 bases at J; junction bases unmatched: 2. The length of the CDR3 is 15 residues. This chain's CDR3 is CATSRTSGTYNEQFF. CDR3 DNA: TGTGCCACCAGCAGAACTAGCGGAACCTACAATGAGCAGTTCTTC.

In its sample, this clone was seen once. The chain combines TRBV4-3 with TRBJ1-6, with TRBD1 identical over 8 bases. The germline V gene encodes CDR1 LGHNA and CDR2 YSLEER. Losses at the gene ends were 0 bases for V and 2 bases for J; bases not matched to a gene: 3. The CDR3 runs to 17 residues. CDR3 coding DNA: TGCGCCAGCAGCCAAGATTTACAGGGGGCCTATAATTCACCCCTCCACTTT. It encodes CASSQDLQGAYNSPLHF.

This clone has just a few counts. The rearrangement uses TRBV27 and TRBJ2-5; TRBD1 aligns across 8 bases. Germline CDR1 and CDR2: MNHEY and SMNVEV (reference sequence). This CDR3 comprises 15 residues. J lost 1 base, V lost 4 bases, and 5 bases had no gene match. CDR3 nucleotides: TGTGCCAGCAGTTCCCAGGGGGCTCCCCAAGAGACCCAGTACTTC. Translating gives CASSSQGAPQETQYF.

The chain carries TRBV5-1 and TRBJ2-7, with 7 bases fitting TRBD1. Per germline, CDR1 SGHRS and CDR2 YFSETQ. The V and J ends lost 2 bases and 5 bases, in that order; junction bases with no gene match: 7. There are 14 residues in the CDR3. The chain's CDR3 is CASSFPGQSHEQYF. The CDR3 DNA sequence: TGCGCCAGCAGCTTTCCGGGACAGTCTCACGAGCAGTACTTC.

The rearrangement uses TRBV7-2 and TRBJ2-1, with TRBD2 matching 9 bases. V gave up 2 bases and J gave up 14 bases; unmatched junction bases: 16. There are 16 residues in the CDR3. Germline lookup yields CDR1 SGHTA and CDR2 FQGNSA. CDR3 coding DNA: TGTGCCAGCAGCTTACTTGGGCTAGCGGGAAACCCTCGAAAGTTCTTC. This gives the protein CASSLLGLAGNPRKFF.

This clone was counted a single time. Written as DNA, the CDR3 is TGTGCCAGCAGCCCCGAACAGGGGTCCGGAAACACCATATATTTT. Residues: CASSPEQGSGNTIYF. This chain joins TRBV7-2 and TRBJ1-3; 7 bases align to TRBD1. The length of the CDR3 is 15 residues. The V and J ends lost 5 bases and 4 bases, in that order; junction bases with no gene match: 8. Germline V gene sequence: CDR1 SGHTA, CDR2 FQGNSA.

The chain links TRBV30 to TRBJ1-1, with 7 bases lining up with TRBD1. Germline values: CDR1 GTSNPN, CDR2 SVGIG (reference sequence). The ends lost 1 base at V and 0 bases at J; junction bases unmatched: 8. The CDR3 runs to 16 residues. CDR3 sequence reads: CAWSGRTGRVNTEAFF. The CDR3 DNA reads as TGTGCCTGGAGTGGACGGACAGGACGGGTGAACACTGAAGCTTTCTTT.

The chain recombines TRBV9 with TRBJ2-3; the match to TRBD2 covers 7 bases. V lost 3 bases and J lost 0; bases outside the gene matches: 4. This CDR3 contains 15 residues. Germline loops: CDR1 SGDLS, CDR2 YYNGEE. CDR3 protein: CASSALADSTDTQYF. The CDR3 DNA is TGTGCCAGCAGCGCCCTAGCGGATAGCACAGATACGCAGTATTTT. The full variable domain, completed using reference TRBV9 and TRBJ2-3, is DSGVTQTPKHLITATGQRVTLRCSPRSGDLSVYWYQQSLDQGLQFLIQYYNGEERAKGNILERFSAQQFPDLHSELNLSSLELGDSALYFCASSALADSTDTQYFGPGTRLTVL.

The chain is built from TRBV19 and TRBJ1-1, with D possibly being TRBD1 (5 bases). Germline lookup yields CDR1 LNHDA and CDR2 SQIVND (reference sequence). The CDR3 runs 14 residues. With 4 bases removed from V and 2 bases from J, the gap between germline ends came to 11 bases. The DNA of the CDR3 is TGTGCCAGTAGTAAGCGGGGGATCAACACTGAAGCTTTCTTT. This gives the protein CASSKRGINTEAFF.

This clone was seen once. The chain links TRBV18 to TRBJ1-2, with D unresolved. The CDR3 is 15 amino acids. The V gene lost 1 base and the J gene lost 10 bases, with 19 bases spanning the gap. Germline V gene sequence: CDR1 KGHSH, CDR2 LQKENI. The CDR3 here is CASSPREADYGVYTF. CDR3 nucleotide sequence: TGTGCCAGCTCACCACGGGAGGCGGATTATGGGGTCTACACCTTC.

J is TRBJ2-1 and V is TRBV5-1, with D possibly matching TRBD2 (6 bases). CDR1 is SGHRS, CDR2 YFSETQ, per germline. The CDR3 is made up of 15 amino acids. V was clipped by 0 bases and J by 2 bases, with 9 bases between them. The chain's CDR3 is CASSLGLAPYNEQFF. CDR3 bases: TGCGCCAGCAGCTTGGGTCTAGCGCCCTACAATGAGCAGTTCTTC.

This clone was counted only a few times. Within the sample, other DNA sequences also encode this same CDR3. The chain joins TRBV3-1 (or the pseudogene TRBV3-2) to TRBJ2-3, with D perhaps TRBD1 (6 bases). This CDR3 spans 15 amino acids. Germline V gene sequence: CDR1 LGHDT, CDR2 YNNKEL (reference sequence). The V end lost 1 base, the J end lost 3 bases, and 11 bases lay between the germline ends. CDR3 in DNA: TGTGCCAGCAGCCAAGGTGGGGGCAGGACAGATACGCAGTATTTT. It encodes CASSQGGGRTDTQYF.

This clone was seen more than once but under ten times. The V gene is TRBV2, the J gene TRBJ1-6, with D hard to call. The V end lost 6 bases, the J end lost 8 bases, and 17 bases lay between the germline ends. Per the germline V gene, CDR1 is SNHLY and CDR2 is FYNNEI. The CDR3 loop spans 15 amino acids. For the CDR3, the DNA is TGTGCCAGCAGCCCTGAGGGCAGAACCTATTCACCCCTCCACTTT. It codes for CASSPEGRTYSPLHF.

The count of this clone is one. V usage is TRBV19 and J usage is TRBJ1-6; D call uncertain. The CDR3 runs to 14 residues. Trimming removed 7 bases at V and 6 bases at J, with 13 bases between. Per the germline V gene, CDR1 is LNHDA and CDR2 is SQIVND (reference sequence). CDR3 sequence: CASTDSLRNSPLHF. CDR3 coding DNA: TGTGCCAGTACCGACTCCCTTCGTAATTCACCCCTCCACTTT. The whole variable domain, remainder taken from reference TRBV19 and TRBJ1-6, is DGGITQSPKYLFRKEGQNVTLSCEQNLNHDAMYWYRQDPGQGLRLIYYSQIVNDFQKGDIAEGYSVSREKKESFPLTVTSAQKNPTAFYLCASTDSLRNSPLHFGNGTRLTVT.

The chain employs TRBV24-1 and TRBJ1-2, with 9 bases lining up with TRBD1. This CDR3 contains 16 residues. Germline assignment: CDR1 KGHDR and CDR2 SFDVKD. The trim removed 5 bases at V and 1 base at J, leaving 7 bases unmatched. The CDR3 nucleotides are TGTGCCACCAGTGGGATAAAGACAGGGGGTAACTATGGCTACACCTTC. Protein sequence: CATSGIKTGGNYGYTF.

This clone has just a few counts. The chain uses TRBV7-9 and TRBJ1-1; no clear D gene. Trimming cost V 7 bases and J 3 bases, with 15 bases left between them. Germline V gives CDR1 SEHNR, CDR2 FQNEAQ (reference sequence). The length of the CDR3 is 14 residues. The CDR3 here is CASTDRGLYTEAFF. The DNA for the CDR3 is TGTGCCAGCACCGACCGTGGACTGTACACTGAAGCTTTCTTT.

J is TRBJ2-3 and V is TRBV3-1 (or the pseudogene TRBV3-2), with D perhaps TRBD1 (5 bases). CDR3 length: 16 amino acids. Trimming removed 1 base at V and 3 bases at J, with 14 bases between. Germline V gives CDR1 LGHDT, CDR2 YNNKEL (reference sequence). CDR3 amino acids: CASSQVGGHFTDTQYF. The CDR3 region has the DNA TGTGCCAGCAGCCAAGTCGGCGGACACTTTACAGATACGCAGTATTTT.